This TCR beta chain is from a study of shared clonotypes between healthy human individuals. V was clipped by 6 bases and J by 6 bases, with 11 bases between them. This CDR3 is 13 amino acids long. This table comes from immunoSEQ multiplex PCR, and its TCRdb copy is limited to in-frame clones, with some not included. The sample holds roughly 410,000 clones; about 97% are singletons and the top ten take 0.32%. V usage is TRBV23-1 and J usage is TRBJ1-4; tentative D call: TRBD1 (6 bases). TRBV23-1 is given ORF status, its function remaining uncertain. The source is a man aged 30 to 39 in good health. Sequenced material: memory CD8+ T cells sorted from blood. Subset here: CD45RO+ cells pooled with CCR7-negative TemRA cells. The CDR3 loop reads CASRQGPDEKLFF. The CDR3 DNA sequence: TGCGCCAGCAGACAGGGTCCAGATGAAAAACTGTTTTTT.